This TCR beta chain was captured in a study of cytomegalovirus exposure and HLA in healthy donors. The wider study: About 85 million unique TCR sequences came from HLA-typed donors in an early release.

Healthy individuals who donated bone marrow served as the donors. Study observations and caveats: Presence/absence analyses assumed roughly uniform sequencing depth across donors, which may not hold. According to an earlier analysis, most TCR beta V segments yielded productive rearrangements about 90% or about 30% of the time.

Trimming removed 4 bases at V and 4 bases at J, with 23 bases between. The germline V gene has CDR1 MNHNS and CDR2 SASEGT. The CDR3 extends over 18 amino acids. Turning to this clone: Its specificity is not known.

In the PCR, 60 Vbeta and 13 Jbeta primers were used. Some clones are missing from TCRdb's copy, which holds only in-frame ones; the method was immunoSEQ multiplex PCR. Of 150,000 to 200,000 clones in the sample, around 80% were seen once. The sequence was collected from a man aged 18-30 years in good health and CMV-seronegative. The chain recombines TRBV6-1 with TRBJ1-5, with D perhaps matching TRBD1 (5 bases). The sequenced material came from PBMCs. The CDR3 sequence: CASSAGGIRGPWNQPQHF. The CDR3 DNA is TGTGCCAGCAGTGCCGGGGGAATAAGGGGACCGTGGAATCAGCCCCAGCATTTT.